The T cell receptor beta chain described here comes from a study of Ad26.COV2.S vaccination and SARS-CoV-2 variants. Turning to the study itself: Doses of Ad26.COV2.S were injected into muscle once or twice, 56 days apart.

The CDR3 length is 14 residues. Germline CDR1 is MDHEN and CDR2 is SYDVKM. Some clones are missing from TCRdb's copy, which holds only in-frame ones; the method was immunoSEQ multiplex PCR. In the table there are around 450,000 clones, 88% of which are singletons. With regard to this clone: The antigen is not known. Relative to the germline gene, one junction end is altered; a read error may explain this.

Study-wide results and caveats: While placebo recipients had lower spike-specific TCR breadth, vaccine recipients had more. The authors reported substantial breadth in spike-specific CD8+ and CD4+ T cell responses after vaccination.

Treatment specified: roughly 20 received Ad26.COV2.S at low or high dose, single or two shots; roughly five received placebo; per-sample allocation not given. Specimens were obtained on day 63 following the first vaccine or placebo injection. This clonotype originated in a person aged 18-60 years who received the Ad26.COV2.S COVID-19 vaccine or a placebo. The rearrangement joins TRBV28 to TRBJ1-2; TRBD1 agrees at 7 bases. The sequences come from peripheral blood, collected in a trial of Ad26.COV2.S vaccine versus placebo. Here the CDR3 reads CAGSRQGLDYGYTF. CDR3 sequence (DNA): TGTGCCGGCAGCCGACAGGGCTTGGATTATGGCTACACCTTC.